This T cell receptor beta chain was identified in a study of T cells expressing NK-cell markers. Broader study findings: Dominant NKG2C+ clonotypes made up roughly 1.0-8% of CD8+ T cells in several donors.

TCRdb re-called the 5' RACE reads and catalogs CDR3 proteins one per entry, DNA excluded. The clone table shows around 470,000 distinct CDR3 sequences, with the ten largest holding about 1.5%. Remarks on this clonotype: Its antigen is not identified.

Germline lookup yields CDR1 DFQATT and CDR2 SNEGSKA (reference sequence). This CDR3 contains 13 residues. This chain uses TRBV20-1 with TRBJ2-2; the D gene TCRdb calls, TRBD1, cannot be checked with no DNA. The sample consisted of blood T cells: a sorted CD56 or NKG2C T cell subset, CD4+ or CD8+ T cells, or bulk PBMC T cells (not recorded which). This sequence originates from a woman aged 50 to 60 in good health. The CDR3: CSASTGYAGELFF.